A single sample is the source of the 3 T cell receptor beta chains below, sequenced in a study of regulatory T cells in long-lasting Graves disease. Construction of the TCR beta libraries employed iRepertoire HTBI primers in conjunction with Arm-PCR of CDR3 regions. TCRdb reprocessed the multiplex PCR reads via MiXCR and lists one record per CDR3 protein. This sample carries hundreds of thousands of distinct CDR3 sequences, about 30% of them seen once, and the ten largest clones take around 42%. The time point denotes: persistent/refractory GD, antithyroid drugs over 5 years with positive TRAb. PBMC-derived RNA was used for the TCR library. Sequences were derived from peripheral blood mononuclear cells (PBMCs), sampled when the disease was refractory, from a patient treated with antithyroid drugs. These receptors came from a female donor with Graves disease.

This clonotype was observed a few times. The chain employs TRBV20-1 and TRBJ2-5; TRBD1 aligns across 8 bases. The V segment lost 4 bases and the J segment 0 bases; nucleotides outside the gene matches: 7. This CDR3 has 15 amino acids. Germline values: CDR1 DFQATT, CDR2 SNEGSKA (reference sequence). This CDR3 is CSAIPGQAYQETQYF. The CDR3 DNA is TGCAGTGCTATACCGGGACAGGCGTACCAAGAGACCCAGTACTTC.

This clonotype was seen ten or more times. The chain has TRBV28 and TRBJ1-2; 10 bases align to TRBD1. This CDR3 comprises 16 residues. CDR1 is MDHEN, CDR2 SYDVKM, per germline. V was pared by 3 bases and J by 7 bases, with 11 bases of the junction left unmatched. Here the CDR3 DNA reads TGTGCCAGCAGTTTCCTAGGGAGGGGGACAGGGGCTGGCTACACCTTC. Its translation: CASSFLGRGTGAGYTF.

This clonotype was detected a few times. The gene calls are TRBV19 and TRBJ1-1, with 7 bases aligning to TRBD1. The CDR3 is 14 amino acids. V was clipped by 2 bases and J by 1 base; unmatched bases: 1. Looked up from germline, CDR1 is LNHDA and CDR2 is SQIVND (reference sequence). This CDR3 reads CASSIYRGNTEAFF. CDR3 nucleotide sequence: TGTGCCAGTAGTATATACAGGGGGAACACTGAAGCTTTCTTT.